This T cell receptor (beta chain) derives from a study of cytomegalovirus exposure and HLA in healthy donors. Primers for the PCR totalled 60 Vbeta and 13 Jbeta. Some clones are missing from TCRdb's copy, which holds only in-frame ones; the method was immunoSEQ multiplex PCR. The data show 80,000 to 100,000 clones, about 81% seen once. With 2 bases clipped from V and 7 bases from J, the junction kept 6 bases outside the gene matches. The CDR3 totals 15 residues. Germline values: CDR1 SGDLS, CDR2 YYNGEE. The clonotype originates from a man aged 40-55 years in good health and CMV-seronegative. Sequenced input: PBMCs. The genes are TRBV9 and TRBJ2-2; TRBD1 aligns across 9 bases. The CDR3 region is CASSVAGTGLGELFF. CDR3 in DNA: TGTGCCAGCAGCGTTGCCGGGACAGGGCTCGGGGAGCTGTTTTTT.